This TCR beta chain came from a study of cytomegalovirus exposure and HLA in healthy donors. Study results and limitations: Earlier analysis looked at TCR beta V segments, and most were productive about 87% or about 30% of the time. One variant, a missense change in DCLRE1C, was linked in a later analysis to TCR beta V- and J-gene trimming. Reported results showed that the classifier diagnosed cytomegalovirus status with high specificity and sensitivity.

CDR3 size: 15 residues. J was trimmed by 7 bases and V by 5 bases; bases with no gene match: 12. Germline CDR1 is SGHVS and CDR2 is FNYEAQ. The PCR was carried out with 60 Vbeta primers and 13 Jbeta primers. Sequencing was performed with immunoSEQ multiplex PCR; in TCRdb, only in-frame clones are kept and a portion is missing. The table records around 140,000 clones, around three quarters of them present only once. Of note for this clone: What it binds is unknown.

The material sequenced was PBMCs. The receptor's source is a middle-aged man in good health and CMV-seronegative. The chain joins TRBV7-6 to TRBJ1-1; 8 bases line up with TRBD1. The CDR3 sequence is CASSIWAGGGDEAFF. In DNA, the CDR3 is TGTGCCAGCAGCATTTGGGCAGGGGGCGGAGATGAAGCTTTCTTT.